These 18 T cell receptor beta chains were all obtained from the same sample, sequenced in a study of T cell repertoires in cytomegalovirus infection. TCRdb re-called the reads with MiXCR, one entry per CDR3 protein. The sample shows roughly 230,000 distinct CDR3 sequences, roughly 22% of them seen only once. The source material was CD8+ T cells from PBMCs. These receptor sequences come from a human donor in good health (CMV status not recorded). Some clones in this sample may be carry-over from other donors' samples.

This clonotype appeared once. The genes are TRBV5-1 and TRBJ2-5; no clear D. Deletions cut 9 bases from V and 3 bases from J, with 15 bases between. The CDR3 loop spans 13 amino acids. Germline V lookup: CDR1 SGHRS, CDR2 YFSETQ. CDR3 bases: TGCGCCACCACGAACACAAACGAAGAGACCCAGTACTTC. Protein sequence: CATTNTNEETQYF.

The CDR3 here is CASSILHSSTDTQYF. DNA for the CDR3: TGTGCCAGTAGTATACTCCACAGTTCAACAGATACGCAGTATTTT. The rearrangement links TRBV19 to TRBJ2-3; D uncertain. CDR1 is LNHDA, CDR2 SQIVND, per germline (reference sequence). With 2 bases removed from V and 3 bases from J, the gap between germline ends came to 12 bases. The CDR3 has 15 residues. Using reference TRBV19 and TRBJ2-3 for the parts outside the CDR3, the full variable domain is DGGITQSPKYLFRKEGQNVTLSCEQNLNHDAMYWYRQDPGQGLRLIYYSQIVNDFQKGDIAEGYSVSREKKESFPLTVTSAQKNPTAFYLCASSILHSSTDTQYFGPGTRLTVL.

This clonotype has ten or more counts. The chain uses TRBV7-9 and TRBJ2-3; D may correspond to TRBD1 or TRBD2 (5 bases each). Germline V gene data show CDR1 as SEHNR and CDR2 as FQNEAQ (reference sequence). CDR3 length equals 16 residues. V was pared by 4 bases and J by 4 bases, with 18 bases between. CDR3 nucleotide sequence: TGTGCCAGCAGCTCCCCGGGACCCCGAAGTGCAGATACGCAGTATTTT. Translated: CASSSPGPRSADTQYF.

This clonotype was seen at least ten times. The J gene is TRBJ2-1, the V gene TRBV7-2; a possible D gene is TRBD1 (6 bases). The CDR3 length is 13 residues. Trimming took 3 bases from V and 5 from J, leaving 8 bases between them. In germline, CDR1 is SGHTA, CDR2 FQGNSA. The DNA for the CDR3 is TGTGCCAGCAGCTTGAACAGGGACAATGAGCAGTTCTTC. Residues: CASSLNRDNEQFF.

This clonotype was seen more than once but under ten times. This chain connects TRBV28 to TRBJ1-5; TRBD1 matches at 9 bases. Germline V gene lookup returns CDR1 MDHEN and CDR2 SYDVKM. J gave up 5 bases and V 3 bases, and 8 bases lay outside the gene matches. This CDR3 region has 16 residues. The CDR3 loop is CASSFRPGQGDQPQHF. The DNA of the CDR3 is TGTGCCAGCAGTTTCCGACCGGGACAGGGTGATCAGCCCCAGCATTTT.

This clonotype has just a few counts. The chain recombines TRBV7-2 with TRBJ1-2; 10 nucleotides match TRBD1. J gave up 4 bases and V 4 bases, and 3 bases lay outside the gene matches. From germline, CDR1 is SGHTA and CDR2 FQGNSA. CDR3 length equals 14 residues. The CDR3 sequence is CASSSGQGPYGYTF. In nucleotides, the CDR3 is TGTGCCAGCAGCTCGGGACAGGGGCCCTATGGCTACACCTTC.

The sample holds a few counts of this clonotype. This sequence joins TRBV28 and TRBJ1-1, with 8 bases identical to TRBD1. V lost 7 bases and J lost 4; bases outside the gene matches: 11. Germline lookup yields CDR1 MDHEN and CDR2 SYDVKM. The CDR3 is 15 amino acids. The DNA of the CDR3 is TGTGCCAGCACTCCCCCCAGGGGGCAAGGCACTGAAGCTTTCTTT. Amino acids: CASTPPRGQGTEAFF.

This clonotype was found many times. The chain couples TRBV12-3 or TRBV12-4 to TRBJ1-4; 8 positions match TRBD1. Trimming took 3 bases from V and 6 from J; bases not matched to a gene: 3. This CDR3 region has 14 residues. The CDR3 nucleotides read TGTGCCAGCAGTTTGGACAGGGTTGATGAAAAACTGTTTTTT. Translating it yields CASSLDRVDEKLFF.

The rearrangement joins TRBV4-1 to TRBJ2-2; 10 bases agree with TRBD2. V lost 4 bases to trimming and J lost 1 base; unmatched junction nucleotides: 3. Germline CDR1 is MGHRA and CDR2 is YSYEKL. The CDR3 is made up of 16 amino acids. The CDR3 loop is CASSLLAGENTGELFF. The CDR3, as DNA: TGCGCCAGCAGCCTCCTAGCGGGAGAGAACACCGGGGAGCTGTTTTTT.

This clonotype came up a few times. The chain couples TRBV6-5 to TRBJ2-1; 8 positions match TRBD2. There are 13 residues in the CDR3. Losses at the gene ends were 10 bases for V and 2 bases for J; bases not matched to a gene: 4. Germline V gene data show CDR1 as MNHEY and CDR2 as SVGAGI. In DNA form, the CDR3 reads TGTGCCACCGGGGGGGGTGCCTACAATGAGCAGTTCTTC. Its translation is CATGGGAYNEQFF.

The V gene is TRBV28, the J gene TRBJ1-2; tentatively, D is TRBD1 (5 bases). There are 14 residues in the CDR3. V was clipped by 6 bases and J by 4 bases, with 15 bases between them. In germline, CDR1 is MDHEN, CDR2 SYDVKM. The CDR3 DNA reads TGTGCCAGCAGCCGGACCGGGGGGGGCTATGGCTACACCTTC. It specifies CASSRTGGGYGYTF.

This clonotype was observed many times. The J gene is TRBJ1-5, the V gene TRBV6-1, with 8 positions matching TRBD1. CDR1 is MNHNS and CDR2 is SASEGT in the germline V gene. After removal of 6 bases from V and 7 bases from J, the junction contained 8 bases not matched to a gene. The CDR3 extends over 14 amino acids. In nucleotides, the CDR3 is TGTGCCAGCAGGCACCTGACAGGGGAACAGCCCCAGCATTTT. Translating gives CASRHLTGEQPQHF.

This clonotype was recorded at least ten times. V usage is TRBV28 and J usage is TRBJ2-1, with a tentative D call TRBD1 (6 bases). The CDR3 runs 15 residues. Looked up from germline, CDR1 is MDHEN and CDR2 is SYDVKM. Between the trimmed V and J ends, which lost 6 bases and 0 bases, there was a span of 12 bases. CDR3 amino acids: CASRQGPSSYNEQFF. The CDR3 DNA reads TGTGCCAGCAGACAGGGCCCAAGCTCCTACAATGAGCAGTTCTTC.

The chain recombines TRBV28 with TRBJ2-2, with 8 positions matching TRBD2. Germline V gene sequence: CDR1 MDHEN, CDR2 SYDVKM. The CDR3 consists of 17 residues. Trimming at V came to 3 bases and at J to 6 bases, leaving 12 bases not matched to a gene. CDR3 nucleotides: TGTGCCAGCAGTTTTCTGCCGGGGACTAGAGGGGCCGGGGAGCTGTTTTTT. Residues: CASSFLPGTRGAGELFF.

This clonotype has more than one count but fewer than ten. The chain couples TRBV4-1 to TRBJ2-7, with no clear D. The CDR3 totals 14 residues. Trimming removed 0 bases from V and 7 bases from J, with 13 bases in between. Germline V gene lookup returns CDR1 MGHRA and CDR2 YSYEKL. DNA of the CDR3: TGCGCCAGCAGCCAAGATTGGATAGCTCGAGAGCAGTACTTC. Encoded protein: CASSQDWIAREQYF.

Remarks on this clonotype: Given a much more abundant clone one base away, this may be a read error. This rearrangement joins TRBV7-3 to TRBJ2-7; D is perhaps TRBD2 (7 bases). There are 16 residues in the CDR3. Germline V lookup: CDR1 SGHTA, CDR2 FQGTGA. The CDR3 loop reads CPSSGGARSLSYEQYF. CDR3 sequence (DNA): TGTCCCAGCAGTGGGGGGGCGCGGTCTCTCTCCTACGAGCAGTACTTC. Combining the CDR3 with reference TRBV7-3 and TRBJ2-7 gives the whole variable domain GAGVSQTPSNKVTEKGKYVELRCDPISGHTALYWYRQSLGQGPEFLIYFQGTGAADDSGLPNDRFFAVRPEGSVSTLKIQRTERGDSAVYLCPSSGGARSLSYEQYFGPGTRLTVT.

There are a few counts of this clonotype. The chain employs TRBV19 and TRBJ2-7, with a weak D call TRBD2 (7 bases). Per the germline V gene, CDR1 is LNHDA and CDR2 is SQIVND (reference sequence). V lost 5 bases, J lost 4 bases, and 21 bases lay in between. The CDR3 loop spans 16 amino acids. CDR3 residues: CASSLGGRAFGYEQYF. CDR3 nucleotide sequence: TGTGCCAGTAGTCTCGGGGGGCGCGCCTTCGGGTACGAGCAGTACTTC.

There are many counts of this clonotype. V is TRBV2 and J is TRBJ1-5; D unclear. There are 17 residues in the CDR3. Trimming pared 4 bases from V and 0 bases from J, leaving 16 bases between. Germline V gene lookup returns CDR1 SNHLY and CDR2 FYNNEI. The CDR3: CASSAPRAGSSNQPQHF. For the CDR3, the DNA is TGTGCCAGCAGTGCCCCGAGGGCAGGAAGTAGCAATCAGCCCCAGCATTTT.